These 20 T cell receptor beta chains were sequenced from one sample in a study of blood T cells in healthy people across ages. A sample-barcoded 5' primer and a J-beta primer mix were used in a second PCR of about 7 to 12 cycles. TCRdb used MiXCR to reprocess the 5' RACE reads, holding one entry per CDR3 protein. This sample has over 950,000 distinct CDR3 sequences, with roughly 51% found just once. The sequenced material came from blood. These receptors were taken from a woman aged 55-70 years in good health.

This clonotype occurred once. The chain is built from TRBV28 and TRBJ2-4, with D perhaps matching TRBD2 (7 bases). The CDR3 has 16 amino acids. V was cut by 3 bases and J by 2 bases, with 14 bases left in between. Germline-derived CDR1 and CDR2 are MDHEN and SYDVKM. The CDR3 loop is CASSLGGAGTKNIQYF. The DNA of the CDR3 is TGTGCCAGCAGTTTGGGGGGGGCTGGGACCAAAAACATTCAGTACTTC.

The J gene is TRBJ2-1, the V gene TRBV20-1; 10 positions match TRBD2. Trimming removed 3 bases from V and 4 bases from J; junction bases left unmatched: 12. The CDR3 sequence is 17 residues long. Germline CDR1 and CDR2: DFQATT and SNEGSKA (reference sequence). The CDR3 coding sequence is TGCAGTGCTAGCTGGCTAGCGGGAGATTGGTCTTACAATGAGCAGTTCTTC. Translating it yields CSASWLAGDWSYNEQFF.

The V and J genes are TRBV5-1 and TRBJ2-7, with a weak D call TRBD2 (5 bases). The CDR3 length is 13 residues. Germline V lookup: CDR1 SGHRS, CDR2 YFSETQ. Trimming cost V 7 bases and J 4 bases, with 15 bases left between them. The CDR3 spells CASGERTGYEQYF. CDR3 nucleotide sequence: TGCGCCAGCGGGGAGCGGACTGGGTACGAGCAGTACTTC.

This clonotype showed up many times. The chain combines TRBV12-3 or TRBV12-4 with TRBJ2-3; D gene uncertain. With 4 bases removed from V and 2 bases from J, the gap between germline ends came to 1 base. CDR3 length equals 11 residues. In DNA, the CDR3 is TGTGCCAGCAGTTACACAGATACGCAGTATTTT. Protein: CASSYTDTQYF.

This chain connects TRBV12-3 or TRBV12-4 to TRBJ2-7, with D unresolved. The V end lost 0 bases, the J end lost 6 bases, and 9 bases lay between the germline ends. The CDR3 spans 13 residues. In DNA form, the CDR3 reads TGTGCCAGCAGTTTAGCGGGCATTTCCGAGCAGTACTTC. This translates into CASSLAGISEQYF.

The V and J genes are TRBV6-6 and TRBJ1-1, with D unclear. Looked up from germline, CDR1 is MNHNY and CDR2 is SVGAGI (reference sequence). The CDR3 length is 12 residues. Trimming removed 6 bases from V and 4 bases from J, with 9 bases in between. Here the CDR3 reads CASSWASTEAFF. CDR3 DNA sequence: TGTGCCAGCAGCTGGGCAAGCACTGAAGCTTTCTTT.

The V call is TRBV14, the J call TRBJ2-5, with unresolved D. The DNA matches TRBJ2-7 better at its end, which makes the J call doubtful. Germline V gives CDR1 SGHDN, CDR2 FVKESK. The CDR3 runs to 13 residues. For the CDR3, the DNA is TGTGCCAGCAGCCAAGCTTGGGATTACGAGCAGTACTTC. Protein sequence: CASSQAWDYEQYF.

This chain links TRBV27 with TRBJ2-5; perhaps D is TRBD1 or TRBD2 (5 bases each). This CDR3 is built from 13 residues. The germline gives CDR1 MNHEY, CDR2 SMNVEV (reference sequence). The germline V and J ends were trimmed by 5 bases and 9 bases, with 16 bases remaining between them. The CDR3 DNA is TGTGCCAGCAGTGGGGGTCGCTCAGGCCCCCAGTACTTC. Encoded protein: CASSGGRSGPQYF.

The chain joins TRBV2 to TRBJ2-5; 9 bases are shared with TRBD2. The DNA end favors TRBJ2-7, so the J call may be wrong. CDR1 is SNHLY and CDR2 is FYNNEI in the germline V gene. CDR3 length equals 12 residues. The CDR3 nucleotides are TGTGCCAGCAGGCTAGCGGGATTCGAGCAGTACTTC. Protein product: CASRLAGFEQYF.

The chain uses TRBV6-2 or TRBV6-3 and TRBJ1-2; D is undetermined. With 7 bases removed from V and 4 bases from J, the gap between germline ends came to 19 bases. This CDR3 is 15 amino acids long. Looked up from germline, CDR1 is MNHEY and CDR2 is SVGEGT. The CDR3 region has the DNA TGTGCCAGCACCGAGTGGAGTACGCTTGGCTATGGCTACACCTTC. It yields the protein CASTEWSTLGYGYTF.

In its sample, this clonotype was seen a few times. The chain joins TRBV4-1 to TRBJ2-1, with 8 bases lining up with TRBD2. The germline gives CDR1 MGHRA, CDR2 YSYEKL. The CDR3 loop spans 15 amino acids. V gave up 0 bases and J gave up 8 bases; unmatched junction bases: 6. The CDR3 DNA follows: TGCGCCAGCAGCCAAGAGAGCGGGAGCTGGGATGAGCAGTTCTTC. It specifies CASSQESGSWDEQFF.

The chain's CDR3 is CASSRDSSSSYNEQFF. CDR3 coding DNA: TGTGCCAGCAGCCGGGACAGTTCAAGCTCCTACAATGAGCAGTTCTTC. The V and J genes are TRBV4-2 and TRBJ2-1; 7 nucleotides line up with TRBD1. The CDR3 spans 16 residues. V lost 4 bases and J lost 0; bases outside the gene matches: 6. Per germline, CDR1 LGHNA and CDR2 YNFKEQ.

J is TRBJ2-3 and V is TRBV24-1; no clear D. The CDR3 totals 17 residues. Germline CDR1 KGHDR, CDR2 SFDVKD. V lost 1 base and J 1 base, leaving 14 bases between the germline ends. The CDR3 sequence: CATSDLVPGYRTDTQYF. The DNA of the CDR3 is TGTGCCACCAGTGATTTAGTCCCTGGCTACCGCACAGATACGCAGTATTTT.

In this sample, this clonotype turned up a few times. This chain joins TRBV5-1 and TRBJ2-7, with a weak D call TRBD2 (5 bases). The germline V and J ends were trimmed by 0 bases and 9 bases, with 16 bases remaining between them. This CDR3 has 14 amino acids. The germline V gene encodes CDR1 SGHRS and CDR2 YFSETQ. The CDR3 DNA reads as TGCGCCAGCAGCTTGGAGCGGCAGTCTACGAGGCAGTACTTC. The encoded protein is CASSLERQSTRQYF.

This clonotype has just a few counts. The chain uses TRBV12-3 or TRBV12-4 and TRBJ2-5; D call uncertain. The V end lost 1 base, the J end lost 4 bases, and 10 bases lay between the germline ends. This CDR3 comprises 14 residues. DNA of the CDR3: TGTGCCAGCAGTTTAGGTATTAGTGGAGAGACCCAGTACTTC. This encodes CASSLGISGETQYF.

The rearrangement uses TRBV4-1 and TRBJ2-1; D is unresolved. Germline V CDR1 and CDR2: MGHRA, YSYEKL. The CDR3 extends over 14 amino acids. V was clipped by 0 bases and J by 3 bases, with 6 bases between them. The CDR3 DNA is TGCGCCAGCAGCCAAGACAACTACTACAATGAGCAGTTCTTC. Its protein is CASSQDNYYNEQFF.

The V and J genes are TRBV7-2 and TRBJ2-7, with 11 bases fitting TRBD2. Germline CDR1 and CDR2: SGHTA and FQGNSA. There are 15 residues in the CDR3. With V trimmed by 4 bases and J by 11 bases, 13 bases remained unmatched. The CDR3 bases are TGTGCCAGCAGCTCGACTAGCGGGGTGATAATTGGCGAGTACTTC. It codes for CASSSTSGVIIGEYF. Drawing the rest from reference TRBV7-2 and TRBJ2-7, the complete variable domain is GAGVSQSPSNKVTEKGKDVELRCDPISGHTALYWYRQSLGQGLEFLIYFQGNSAPDKSGLPSDRFSAERTGGSVSTLTIQRTQQEDSAVYLCASSSTSGVIIGEYFGPGTRLTVT.

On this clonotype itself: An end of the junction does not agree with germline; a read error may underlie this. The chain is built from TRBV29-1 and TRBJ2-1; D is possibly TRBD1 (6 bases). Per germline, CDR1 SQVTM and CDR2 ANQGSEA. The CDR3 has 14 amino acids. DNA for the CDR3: TGCAGCATTGAGGGGAACAGGGAGTACAATGAGCAGTTCTTC. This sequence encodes CSIEGNREYNEQFF.

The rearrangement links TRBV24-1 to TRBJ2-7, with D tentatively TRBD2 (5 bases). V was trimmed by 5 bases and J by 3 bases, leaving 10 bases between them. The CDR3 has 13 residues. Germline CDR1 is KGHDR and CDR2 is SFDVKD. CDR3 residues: CATSGSSDYEQYF. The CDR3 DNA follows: TGTGCCACCAGTGGTAGTAGCGACTACGAGCAGTACTTC.

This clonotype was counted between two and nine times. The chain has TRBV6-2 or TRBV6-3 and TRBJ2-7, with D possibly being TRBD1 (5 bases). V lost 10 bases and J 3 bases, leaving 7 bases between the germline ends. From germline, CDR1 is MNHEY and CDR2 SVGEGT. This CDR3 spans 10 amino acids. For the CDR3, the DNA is TGTGCCATAGGGGACTACGAGCAGTACTTC. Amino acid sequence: CAIGDYEQYF.